The rows below give T cell receptor beta chains drawn from one sample of a study of blood T cell repertoires in COVID-19. Using immunoSEQ multiplex PCR, the repertoire was profiled, and TCRdb retains in-frame clones only, with some absent. The sample has under 450,000 clones, about 91% seen once. Sample: peripheral blood. The receptor source for this set is a woman aged 50 to 65 with COVID-19, enrolled during active disease. Both conserved end residues are part of each CDR3. A D gene is named only where the DNA matches it firmly. Not all rows give a size; the values are once, few, many and, for expanded clones, a class.

NA NA TRBJ1-5 TRBV6-5 TGTGCCAGCAGTACTTTTAATCAGCCCCAGCATTTT CASSTFNQPQHF
NA NA TRBJ1-1 TRBV7-3 TGTGCCAGCAGCACAACGGGCCCCGGGGACACTGAAGCTTTCTTT CASSTTGPGDTEAFF
NA NA TRBJ2-7 TRBV27 TGTGCCAGCAGTTGGGAGGGGGGCTACGAGCAGTACTTC CASSWEGGYEQYF
NA NA TRBJ1-1 TRBV5-4 TGTGCCAGCAGCTTTGTGGGGAGGTCAAGTAACACTGAAGCTTTCTTT CASSFVGRSSNTEAFF
NA NA TRBJ1-2 TRBV5-6 TGTGCCAGCAGCTTGGGGAGACAGGCCGGCTATGGCTACACCTTC CASSLGRQAGYGYTF
TRBD1 NA TRBJ1-1 TRBV7-2 TGTGCCAGCAGCATAGGACAGGGCAACACTGAAGCTTTCTTT CASSIGQGNTEAFF
NA NA TRBJ2-7 TRBV7-9 TGTGCCAGCACCAAGGGGTACACTAGAGAGCAGTACTTC CASTKGYTREQYF
TRBD1 NA TRBJ2-1 TRBV19 TGTGCCAGTAGTGTCGGACAGGGCCGTTGGGGGAATGAGCAGTTCTTC CASSVGQGRWGNEQFF
NA NA TRBJ1-2 TRBV19 TGTGCCAGTAGTCCCTGGGACCCGCGGGACTACACCTTC CASSPWDPRDYTF
NA NA TRBJ1-5 TRBV6-6 TGTGCCAGCAGTTGGTCGACAGCGAGCAATCAGCCCCAGCATTTT CASSWSTASNQPQHF
NA NA TRBJ1-1 TRBV27 TGTGCCAGCAGTTTAAGTCCGGGGGACACTGAAGCTTTCTTT CASSLSPGDTEAFF
NA once TRBJ1-5 TRBV21-1 TGTGCCAGCAGCCCCCCCACCGGGACAGGGGGCAATAGCAATCAGCCCCAGCATTTT CASSPPTGTGGNSNQPQHF
NA NA TRBJ1-1 TRBV6-5 TGTGCCAGCAGTTATAAAAAGAACACTGAAGCTTTCTTT CASSYKKNTEAFF
TRBD1 NA TRBJ2-4 TRBV12-3/TRBV12-4 TGTGCCAGCATGACGGGACAGGGGAACATTCAGTACTTC CASMTGQGNIQYF
TRBD2 NA TRBJ2-3 TRBV5-4 TGTGCCAGCAGCGAGCGGGGGGGCACAGATACGCAGTATTTT CASSERGGTDTQYF
NA once TRBJ2-7 TRBV19 TGTGCCAGTAGTATCGGGAAGGGGGGGTACCACGAGCAGTACTTC CASSIGKGGYHEQYF
NA NA TRBJ1-5 TRBV4-1 TGCGCCAGCAGCGTATACAGATTCAATCAGCCCCAGCATTTT CASSVYRFNQPQHF
TRBD1 NA TRBJ2-7 TRBV7-9 TGTGCCAGCAGCTTAAGCGTGGACAGGGCGAGCGAGCAGTACTTC CASSLSVDRASEQYF
NA NA TRBJ2-5 TRBV7-9 TGTGCCAGCAGCATAGTTAGAGAGACCCAGTACTTC CASSIVRETQYF
NA NA TRBJ1-1 TRBV27 TGTGCCAGCAGTTTGGCCCCAGTCACGAACACTGAAGCTTTCTTT CASSLAPVTNTEAFF
NA NA TRBJ1-1 TRBV30 TGTGCCTGGAGTGTACAGGGTAACACTGAAGCTTTCTTT CAWSVQGNTEAFF
NA NA TRBJ1-1 TRBV9 TGTGCCAGCAGCGTAGATCGGGGAGGCACTGAAGCTTTCTTT CASSVDRGGTEAFF
NA NA TRBJ2-1 TRBV9 TGTGCCAGCAGCGCGGGCAATGAGCAGTTCTTC CASSAGNEQFF
TRBD1 NA TRBJ2-5 TRBV5-5 TGTGCCAGCAGCTTGGCTTACAAACAGGGGACAGAGACCCAGTACTTC CASSLAYKQGTETQYF
NA NA TRBJ1-2 TRBV5-1 TGCGCCAGCAACGCCGACAGCTACTATGGCTACACCTTC CASNADSYYGYTF
NA once TRBJ1-1 TRBV6-6 TGTGCCAGCAGTCCCCTGAGGGGGACTGAAGCTTTCTTT CASSPLRGTEAFF
TRBD1 NA TRBJ1-5 TRBV7-3 TGTGCCAGCAGCCCCACGTCCAGGGGGTACAATCAGCCCCAGCATTTT CASSPTSRGYNQPQHF
TRBD1 NA TRBJ1-5 TRBV19 TGTGCCAGTAGTGAGGGGGCCCATCAGCCCCAGCATTTT CASSEGAHQPQHF
NA NA TRBJ2-7 TRBV29-1 TGCAGCGTTGAAGAAAGGGGGGGCGAGCAGTACTTC CSVEERGGEQYF
TRBD1 NA TRBJ2-2 TRBV19 TGTGCCAGTCGGACAGGGGGCAACACCGGGGAGCTGTTTTTT CASRTGGNTGELFF
NA NA TRBJ2-3 TRBV18 TGTGCCAGCTCACGAGTGACAGATACGCAGTATTTT CASSRVTDTQYF
TRBD2 NA TRBJ2-1 TRBV6-5 TGTGCCAGCAGTTTCCGCGGGGGACTCATGGAGCAGTTCTTC CASSFRGGLMEQFF
NA NA TRBJ2-7 TRBV12-3/TRBV12-4 TGTGCCAGCAGCCCCCAGGGCTACGAGCAGTACTTC CASSPQGYEQYF
NA NA TRBJ1-1 TRBV6-5 TGTGCCAGCAGTTTATCCTGGCTGAACACTGAAGCTTTCTTT CASSLSWLNTEAFF
TRBD1 once TRBJ1-1 TRBV9 TGTGCCAGCAGCGTAGAAGGTCTAGGGACAGAAGAAGCTTTCTTT CASSVEGLGTEEAFF
TRBD2 NA TRBJ2-3 TRBV28 TGTGCCAGCAGTTTCGGGGGACTAGCGACAGATACGCAGTATTTT CASSFGGLATDTQYF
TRBD1 NA TRBJ2-1 TRBV7-6 TGTGCCAGCAGCGCAAGGGGGCTAGCTGAGGTTAGTGAGCAGTTCTTC CASSARGLAEVSEQFF
TRBD1 NA TRBJ1-2 TRBV28 TGTGCCAGCATTCCCCTGACAGGGGCGGGTGGCTACACCTTC CASIPLTGAGGYTF
NA once TRBJ2-1 TRBV7-3 TGTGCCAGCAGCTTAAATGCTCGCGATGAGCAGTTCTTC CASSLNARDEQFF
NA NA TRBJ2-3 TRBV5-6 TGTGCCAGCAGCTCGACAGTACGTTTAACAGATACGCAGTATTTT CASSSTVRLTDTQYF
TRBD1 NA TRBJ1-2 TRBV27 TGTGCCAGCAGTTCGTCTCAGGGACAGCATAAAAATGGCTACACCTTC CASSSSQGQHKNGYTF
NA NA TRBJ1-2 TRBV5-6 TGTGCCAGCAGCTTGGGACGGACAAACTATGGCTACACCTTC CASSLGRTNYGYTF
NA NA TRBJ2-3 TRBV5-4 TGTGCCAGCGGGAGGGGGGGCGGCACAGATACGCAGTATTTT CASGRGGGTDTQYF
NA NA TRBJ1-3 TRBV3-1/TRBV3-2 TGTGCCAGCAGCCAAGCCAGGGCTGGAAACACCATATATTTT CASSQARAGNTIYF
NA NA TRBJ1-1 TRBV6-5 TGTGCCAGCAGTTACTTCGCAGGGGTGAACACTGAAGCTTTCTTT CASSYFAGVNTEAFF